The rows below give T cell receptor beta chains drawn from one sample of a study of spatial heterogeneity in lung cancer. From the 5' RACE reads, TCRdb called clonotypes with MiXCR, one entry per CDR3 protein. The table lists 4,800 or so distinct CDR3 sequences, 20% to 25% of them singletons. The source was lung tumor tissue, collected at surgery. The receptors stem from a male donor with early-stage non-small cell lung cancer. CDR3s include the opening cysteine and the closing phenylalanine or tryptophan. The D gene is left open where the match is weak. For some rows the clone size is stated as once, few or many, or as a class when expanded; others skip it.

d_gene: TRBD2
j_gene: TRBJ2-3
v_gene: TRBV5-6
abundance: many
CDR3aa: CASSSLAGGLQYF
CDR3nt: TGTGCCAGCAGCTCCTTAGCGGGAGGGTTGCAGTATTTT

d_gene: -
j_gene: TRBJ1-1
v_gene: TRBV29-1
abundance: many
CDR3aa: CSVPTARNTEAFF
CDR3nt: TGCAGCGTCCCGACAGCTCGGAACACTGAAGCTTTCTTT

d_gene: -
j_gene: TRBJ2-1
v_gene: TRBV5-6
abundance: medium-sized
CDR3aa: CASSYMEPRFYNEQFF
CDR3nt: TGTGCCAGCAGCTATATGGAGCCCCGGTTTTACAATGAGCAGTTCTTC

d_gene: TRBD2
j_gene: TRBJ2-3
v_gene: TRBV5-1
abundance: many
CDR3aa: CASSLERAGAGTDTQYF
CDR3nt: TGCGCCAGCAGCTTGGAACGGGCGGGAGCGGGGACAGATACGCAGTATTTT

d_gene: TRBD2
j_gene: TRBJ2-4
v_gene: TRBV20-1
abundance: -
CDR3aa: CSATTGTSGSGKNIQYF
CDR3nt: TGCAGTGCAACGACCGGGACTAGCGGGAGTGGGAAAAACATTCAGTACTTC

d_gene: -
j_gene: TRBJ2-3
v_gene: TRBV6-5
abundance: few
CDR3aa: CASGYTDTQYF
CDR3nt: TGTGCCAGCGGGTACACAGATACGCAGTATTTT

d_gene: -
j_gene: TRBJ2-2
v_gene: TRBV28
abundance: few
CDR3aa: CASYKWVTGELFF
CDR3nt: TGTGCCAGCTACAAATGGGTCACCGGGGAGCTGTTTTTT

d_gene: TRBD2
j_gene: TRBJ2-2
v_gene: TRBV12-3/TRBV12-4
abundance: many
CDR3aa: CASAPVTSGNIGELFF
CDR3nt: TGTGCCAGCGCCCCTGTTACTAGCGGGAATATCGGGGAGCTGTTTTTT

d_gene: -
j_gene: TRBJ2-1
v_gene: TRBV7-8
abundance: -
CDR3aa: CASSFQGGEQFF
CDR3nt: TGTGCCAGCAGCTTCCAGGGCGGTGAGCAGTTCTTC

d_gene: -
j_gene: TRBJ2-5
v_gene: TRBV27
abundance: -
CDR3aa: CASSSPKLGFMETQYF
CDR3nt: TGTGCCAGCAGTTCACCAAAGCTGGGGTTCATGGAGACCCAGTACTTC

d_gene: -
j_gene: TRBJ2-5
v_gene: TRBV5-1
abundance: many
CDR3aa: CASSLRGWLPAGETQYF
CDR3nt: TGCGCCAGCAGCTTGCGCGGGTGGCTCCCGGCTGGGGAGACCCAGTACTTC

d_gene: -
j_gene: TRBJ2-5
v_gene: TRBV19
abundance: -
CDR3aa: CASKSSQGTQETQYF
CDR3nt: TGTGCCAGCAAAAGTTCACAGGGGACTCAAGAGACCCAGTACTTC

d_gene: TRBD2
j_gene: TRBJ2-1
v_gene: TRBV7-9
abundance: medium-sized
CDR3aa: CASSLPASAGTSGRYTYNEQFF
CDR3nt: TGTGCCAGCAGCTTACCCGCTAGTGCCGGGACTAGCGGGAGGTATACCTACAATGAGCAGTTCTTC

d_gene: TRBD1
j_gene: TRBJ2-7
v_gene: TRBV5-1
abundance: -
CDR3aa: CASSSDRESYEQYF
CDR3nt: TGCGCCAGCAGCTCCGACAGGGAGTCCTACGAGCAGTACTTC

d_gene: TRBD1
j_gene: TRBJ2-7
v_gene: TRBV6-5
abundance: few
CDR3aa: CASSEGARGEQYF
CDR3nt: TGTGCCAGCAGTGAGGGGGCCCGGGGCGAGCAGTACTTC

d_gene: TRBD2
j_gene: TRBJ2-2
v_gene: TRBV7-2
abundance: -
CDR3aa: CASRGLAGVIGELFF
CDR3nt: TGTGCCAGCAGAGGACTAGCGGGAGTGATCGGGGAGCTGTTTTTT

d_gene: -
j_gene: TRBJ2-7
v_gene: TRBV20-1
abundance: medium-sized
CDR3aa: CSAVDIGTYEQYF
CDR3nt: TGCAGTGCCGTAGACATAGGAACCTACGAGCAGTACTTC

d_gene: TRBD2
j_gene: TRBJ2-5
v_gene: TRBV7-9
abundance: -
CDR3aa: CASSRRLAETQYF
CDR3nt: TGTGCCAGCAGCCGACGACTAGCTGAGACCCAGTACTTC

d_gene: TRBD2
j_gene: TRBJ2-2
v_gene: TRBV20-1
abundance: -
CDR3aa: CSAKPSGRATGELFF
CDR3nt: TGCAGTGCTAAACCCAGCGGGAGGGCCACCGGGGAGCTGTTTTTT

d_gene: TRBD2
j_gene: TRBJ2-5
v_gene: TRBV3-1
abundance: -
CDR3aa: CASSQESSGRETQYF
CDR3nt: TGTGCCAGCAGCCAAGAATCCAGCGGGAGAGAGACCCAGTACTTC

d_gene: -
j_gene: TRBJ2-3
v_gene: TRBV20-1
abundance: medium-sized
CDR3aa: CSARDPPGNIDTQYF
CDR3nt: TGCAGTGCTAGAGATCCTCCAGGGAATATTGATACGCAGTATTTT

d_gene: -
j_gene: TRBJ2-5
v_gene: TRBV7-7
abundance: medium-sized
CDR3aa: CASSLPTGGETQYF
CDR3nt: TGTGCCAGCAGCCTCCCGACAGGAGGAGAGACCCAGTACTTC

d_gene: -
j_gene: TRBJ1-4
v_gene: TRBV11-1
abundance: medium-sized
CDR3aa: CASSSGENRAEKLFF
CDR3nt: TGTGCCAGCAGCTCCGGGGAAAATCGGGCTGAAAAACTGTTTTTT

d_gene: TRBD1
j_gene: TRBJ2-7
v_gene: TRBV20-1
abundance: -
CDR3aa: CSATDRQGEQYF
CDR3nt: TGCAGTGCCACGGACAGGCAAGGCGAGCAGTACTTC

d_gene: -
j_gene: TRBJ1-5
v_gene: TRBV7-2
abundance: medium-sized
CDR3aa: CASSGQRDQPQHF
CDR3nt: TGTGCCAGCAGCGGGCAGAGGGATCAGCCCCAGCATTTT

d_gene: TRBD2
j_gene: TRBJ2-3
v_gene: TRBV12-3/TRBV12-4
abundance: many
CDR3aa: CASSQPLADSTDTQYF
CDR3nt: TGTGCCAGCAGTCAACCGCTAGCGGATAGCACAGATACGCAGTATTTT

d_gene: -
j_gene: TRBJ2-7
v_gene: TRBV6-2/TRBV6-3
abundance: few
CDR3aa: CASSYSPGLKEQYF
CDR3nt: TGTGCCAGCAGTTACTCCCCGGGGCTTAAGGAGCAGTACTTC

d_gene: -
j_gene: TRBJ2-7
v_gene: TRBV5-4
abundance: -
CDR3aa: CASSVGEFFSYEQYF
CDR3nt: TGTGCCAGCAGCGTGGGGGAGTTTTTTTCCTACGAGCAGTACTTC

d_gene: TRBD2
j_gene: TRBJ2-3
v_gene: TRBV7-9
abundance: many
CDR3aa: CASSWGGDTQYF
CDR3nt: TGTGCCAGCAGCTGGGGGGGAGATACGCAGTATTTT

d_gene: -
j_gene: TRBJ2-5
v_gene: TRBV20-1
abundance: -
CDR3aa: CSARKDGGETQYF
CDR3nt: TGCAGTGCTAGAAAAGATGGGGGAGAGACCCAGTACTTC

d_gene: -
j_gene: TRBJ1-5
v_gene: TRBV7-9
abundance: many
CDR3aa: CASEGDGRHQHF
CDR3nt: TGTGCCAGCGAAGGGGACGGCCGTCACCAGCATTTT

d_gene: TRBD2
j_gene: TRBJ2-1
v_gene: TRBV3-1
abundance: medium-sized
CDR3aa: CASSQDPGLAVKDEQFF
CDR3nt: TGTGCCAGCAGCCAAGATCCGGGACTAGCGGTAAAGGATGAGCAGTTCTTC

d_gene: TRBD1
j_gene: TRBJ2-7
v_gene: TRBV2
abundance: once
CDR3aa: CASRENRGSRNLYEQYF
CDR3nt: TGTGCCAGCAGGGAAAACAGGGGATCGCGAAATCTCTACGAGCAGTACTTC

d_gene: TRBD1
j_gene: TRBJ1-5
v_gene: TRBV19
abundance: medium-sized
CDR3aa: CASSPSGGNQPQHF
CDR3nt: TGTGCCAGTAGTCCCTCAGGGGGAAATCAGCCCCAGCATTTT

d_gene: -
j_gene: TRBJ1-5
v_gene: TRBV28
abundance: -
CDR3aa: CASTPAQGNQPQHF
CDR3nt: TGTGCCAGCACCCCCGCCCAGGGGAATCAGCCCCAGCATTTT

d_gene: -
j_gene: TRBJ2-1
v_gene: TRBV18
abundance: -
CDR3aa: CASSPRQGLGEQFF
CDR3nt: TGTGCCAGCTCACCACGCCAGGGGCTAGGGGAGCAGTTCTTC

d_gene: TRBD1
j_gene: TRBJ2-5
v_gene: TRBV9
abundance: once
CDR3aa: CASSPRTGVETQYF
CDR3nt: TGTGCCAGCAGCCCCCGGACAGGGGTAGAGACCCAGTACTTC

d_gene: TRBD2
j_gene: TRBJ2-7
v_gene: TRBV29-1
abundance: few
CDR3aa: CSAPGAGGEQYF
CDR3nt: TGCAGCGCCCCCGGGGCGGGGGGCGAGCAGTACTTC

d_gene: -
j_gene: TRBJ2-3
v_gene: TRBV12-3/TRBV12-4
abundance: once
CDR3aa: CASTAPQAHTDTQYF
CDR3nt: TGTGCCAGCACCGCCCCCCAGGCACACACAGATACGCAGTATTTT

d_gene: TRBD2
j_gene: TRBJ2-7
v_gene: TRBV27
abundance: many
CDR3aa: CASCPAAGVYEQYF
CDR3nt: TGTGCCAGCTGCCCCGCCGCGGGGGTCTACGAGCAGTACTTC

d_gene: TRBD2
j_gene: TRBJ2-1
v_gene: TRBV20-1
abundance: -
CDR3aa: CSARSGAGDNEQFF
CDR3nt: TGCAGTGCTAGAAGCGGGGCCGGAGACAATGAGCAGTTCTTC